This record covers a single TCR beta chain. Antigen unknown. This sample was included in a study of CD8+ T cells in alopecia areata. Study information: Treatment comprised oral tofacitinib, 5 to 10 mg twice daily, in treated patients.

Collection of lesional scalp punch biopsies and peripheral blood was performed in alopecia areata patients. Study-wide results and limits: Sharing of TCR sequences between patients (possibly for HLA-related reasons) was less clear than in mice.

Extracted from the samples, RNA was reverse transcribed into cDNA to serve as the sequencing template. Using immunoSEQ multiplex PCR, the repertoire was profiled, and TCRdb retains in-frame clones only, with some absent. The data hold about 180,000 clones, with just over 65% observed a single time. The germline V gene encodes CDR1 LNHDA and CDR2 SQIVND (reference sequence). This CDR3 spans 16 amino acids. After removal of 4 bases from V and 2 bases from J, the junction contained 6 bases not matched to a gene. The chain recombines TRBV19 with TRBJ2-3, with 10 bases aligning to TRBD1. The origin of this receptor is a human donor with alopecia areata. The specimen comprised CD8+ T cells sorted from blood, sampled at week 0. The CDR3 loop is CASSTRGQGSTDTQYF. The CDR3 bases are TGTGCCAGTAGTACGAGGGGACAGGGGTCCACAGATACGCAGTATTTT.